These 8 T cell receptor beta chains share one sample of origin, sequenced in a study of T-cell reconstitution after alpha-beta-depleted transplantation in children. Researchers prepared the TCRbeta library using unique molecular identifiers, the study reports. Each CDR3 protein is one row after TCRdb ran MiXCR on the PCR reads. The table shows around 960,000 distinct CDR3 sequences, with roughly 31% occurring only once. The source was PBMCs, mostly from graft donor cells, collected 360 days after TCRalphabeta/CD19-depleted stem cell transplant. These receptors originate from a boy in the first two years of life who had a stem cell transplant for SCID, so the T cells may come from the graft donor.

There are a few counts of this clonotype. This rearrangement joins TRBV7-2 to TRBJ2-2, with 9 positions matching TRBD1. The V and J ends lost 3 bases and 5 bases, in that order; junction bases with no gene match: 4. The CDR3 is made up of 15 amino acids. Germline-derived CDR1 and CDR2 are SGHTA and FQGNSA. The CDR3 DNA follows: TGTGCCAGCAGCTTCGGGACAGGGTTTACCGGGGAGCTGTTTTTT. It specifies CASSFGTGFTGELFF.

The chain uses TRBV5-1 and TRBJ2-2, with TRBD1 matching 11 bases. V lost 1 base and J lost 6; bases outside the gene matches: 8. The CDR3 length is 17 residues. Per germline, CDR1 SGHRS and CDR2 YFSETQ. The CDR3 spells CASSLITPGQGAGELFF. CDR3 in DNA: TGCGCCAGCAGCTTGATTACTCCGGGACAGGGGGCCGGGGAGCTGTTTTTT.

A few counts support this clonotype. The chain combines TRBV5-1 with TRBJ2-1; D is uncertain. Germline V gene lookup returns CDR1 SGHRS and CDR2 YFSETQ. The germline V and J ends were trimmed by 1 base and 6 bases, with 8 bases remaining between them. The CDR3 sequence is 13 residues long. As DNA, the CDR3 is TGCGCCAGCAGCTTGATGTCCAGCAATGAGCAGTTCTTC. Translated: CASSLMSSNEQFF.

This clonotype has a handful of counts. The J gene is TRBJ2-5, the V gene TRBV5-1, with 8 nucleotides matching TRBD1. This CDR3 spans 15 amino acids. Germline values: CDR1 SGHRS, CDR2 YFSETQ. The J segment lost 5 bases and the V segment lost 7 bases, leaving 13 bases of the junction unmatched. The CDR3 region is CASGIRDRFLETQYF. CDR3 DNA: TGCGCCAGCGGAATCCGGGACAGGTTTTTGGAGACCCAGTACTTC.

This clonotype has more than one count but fewer than ten. V and J are TRBV4-2 and TRBJ2-5; 7 bases are a match to TRBD1. Per the germline V gene, CDR1 is LGHNA and CDR2 is YNFKEQ. Germline trimming cut 1 base from V and 5 bases from J; bases unmatched to any gene: 13. This CDR3 has 17 residues. The CDR3 protein is CASSQGLPDRWWETQYF. The CDR3 DNA is TGTGCCAGCAGCCAAGGGCTCCCGGACAGGTGGTGGGAGACCCAGTACTTC.

The chain carries TRBV29-1 and TRBJ1-2; D is undetermined. This CDR3 is 13 amino acids long. The V gene lost 0 bases and the J gene lost 4 bases, with 9 bases spanning the gap. Germline V CDR1 and CDR2: SQVTM, ANQGSEA. CDR3 DNA sequence: TGCAGCGTTGAAGACTCATCCCGCTATGGCTACACCTTC. Translated, it gives CSVEDSSRYGYTF. Looking up the rest from reference TRBV29-1 and TRBJ1-2 gives the full variable domain: SAVISQKPSRDICQRGTSLTIQCQVDSQVTMMFWYRQQPGQSLTLIATANQGSEATYESGFVIDKFPISRPNLTFSTLTVSNMSPEDSSIYLCSVEDSSRYGYTFGSGTRLTVV.

The chain uses TRBV5-6 and TRBJ2-1; D remains unclear. Trimming took off 5 bases at V and 13 bases at J, with 22 bases between the two ends. The CDR3 totals 14 residues. Germline-derived CDR1 and CDR2 are SGHDT and YYEEEE. CDR3 DNA: TGTGCCAGCAGATTCCTTAACCCAATCATTCTCCAGTTCTTC. It specifies CASRFLNPIILQFF. The whole variable domain, remainder taken from reference TRBV5-6 and TRBJ2-1, is DAGVTQSPTHLIKTRGQQVTLRCSPKSGHDTVSWYQQALGQGPQFIFQYYEEEERQRGNFPDRFSGHQFPNYSSELNVNALLLGDSALYLCASRFLNPIILQFFGPGTRLTVL.

This clonotype was seen a handful of times. The chain carries TRBV19 and TRBJ2-1, with D perhaps matching TRBD1 (5 bases). The ends were cut back, 2 bases at V and 2 bases at J, with 10 bases in the middle. The germline gives CDR1 LNHDA, CDR2 SQIVND (reference sequence). The CDR3 is 15 residues long. CDR3 region: CASSIYRTAYNEQFF. CDR3 nucleotides: TGTGCCAGTAGTATATACAGGACGGCCTACAATGAGCAGTTCTTC.